A selection of T cell receptor beta chains follows, all from one sample in a study of T cell changes during pregnancy in multiple sclerosis. Method: immunoSEQ multiplex PCR; TCRdb's copy keeps in-frame clones and lacks some. The sample holds some 100,000 clones, approximately 90% seen once. The sequences come from peripheral blood, collected in the second trimester of pregnancy. These receptors were taken from a female donor with multiple sclerosis, enrolled in a pregnancy study. Each CDR3 is given with its conserved first and last residue. D genes are given only for firm matches. The size entry is marked missing in some rows and otherwise reads once, few, many or a size class.

size: -; V: TRBV5-5; length: 15; J: TRBJ1-6; D: -; CDR3: CASSFHWRYNSPLHF; DNA: TGTGCCAGCAGCTTTCATTGGAGATATAATTCACCCCTCCACTTT
size: -; V: TRBV7-3; length: 14; J: TRBJ2-1; D: TRBD1; CDR3: CASSLMGTDNEQFF; DNA: TGTGCCAGCAGCTTAATGGGGACAGACAATGAGCAGTTCTTC
size: -; V: TRBV11-2; length: 15; J: TRBJ2-1; D: -; CDR3: CASSLQGGGYNEQFF; DNA: TGTGCCAGCAGCTTACAGGGAGGTGGGTACAATGAGCAGTTCTTC
size: -; V: TRBV6-1; length: 16; J: TRBJ2-7; D: TRBD2; CDR3: CASREERGKRGYEQYF; DNA: TGTGCCAGCAGGGAAGAGCGGGGGAAACGAGGGTACGAGCAGTACTTC
size: -; V: TRBV5-1; length: 14; J: TRBJ2-5; D: TRBD1; CDR3: CASSQQGAQETQYF; DNA: TGCGCCAGCAGCCAACAGGGGGCTCAAGAGACCCAGTACTTC
size: -; V: TRBV7-8; length: 15; J: TRBJ1-1; D: TRBD1; CDR3: CASSLVRTGVTEAFF; DNA: TGTGCCAGCAGCTTAGTCAGGACAGGAGTCACTGAAGCTTTCTTT
size: -; V: TRBV28; length: 15; J: TRBJ2-5; D: TRBD1; CDR3: CASSPGQGRRETQYF; DNA: TGTGCCAGCAGTCCGGGACAGGGTCGTCGGGAGACCCAGTACTTC
size: -; V: TRBV5-1; length: 15; J: TRBJ2-1; D: TRBD1; CDR3: CASSLGQGAYNEQFF; DNA: TGCGCCAGCAGCTTGGGGCAGGGGGCCTACAATGAGCAGTTCTTC
size: -; V: TRBV9; length: 17; J: TRBJ2-7; D: TRBD2; CDR3: CASSPGSGSRSYGEQYF; DNA: TGTGCCAGCAGCCCGGGGAGCGGGAGTAGGAGTTACGGCGAGCAGTACTTC
size: -; V: TRBV14; length: 19; J: TRBJ2-3; D: -; CDR3: CASSQVGPWVGVRTDTQYF; DNA: TGTGCCAGCAGCCAAGTGGGCCCCTGGGTGGGAGTAAGGACAGATACGCAGTATTTT
size: -; V: TRBV29-1; length: 13; J: TRBJ2-1; D: -; CDR3: CSGFGLGDNEQFF; DNA: TGCAGCGGTTTCGGACTGGGAGACAATGAGCAGTTCTTC
size: -; V: TRBV6-5; length: 15; J: TRBJ1-1; D: -; CDR3: CASSYSNGGRTEAFF; DNA: TGTGCCAGCAGTTACTCGAACGGGGGGAGGACTGAAGCTTTCTTT
size: -; V: TRBV7-9; length: 14; J: TRBJ1-4; D: -; CDR3: CASSQTVPPEKLFF; DNA: TGTGCCAGCAGCCAGACAGTCCCCCCGGAAAAACTGTTTTTT
size: -; V: TRBV2; length: 13; J: TRBJ2-5; D: -; CDR3: CASSAQGQETQYF; DNA: TGTGCCAGCAGTGCGCAGGGTCAAGAGACCCAGTACTTC
size: -; V: TRBV7-3; length: 15; J: TRBJ2-3; D: -; CDR3: CASSVGGASTDTQYF; DNA: TGTGCCAGCAGCGTCGGTGGGGCTAGCACAGATACGCAGTATTTT
size: -; V: TRBV6-6; length: 16; J: TRBJ2-3; D: TRBD2; CDR3: CASSTRASGRIDTQYF; DNA: TGTGCCAGCAGTACTCGGGCTAGCGGGAGGATCGATACGCAGTATTTT
size: -; V: TRBV28; length: 15; J: TRBJ2-1; D: TRBD2; CDR3: CASSHTSGRANEQFF; DNA: TGTGCCAGCAGCCACACTAGCGGGAGGGCCAATGAGCAGTTCTTC
size: -; V: TRBV25-1; length: 14; J: TRBJ2-3; D: TRBD1; CDR3: CASSADRGRDTQYF; DNA: TGTGCCAGCAGTGCCGACAGGGGAAGGGATACGCAGTATTTT
size: -; V: TRBV6-5; length: 13; J: TRBJ1-1; D: TRBD1; CDR3: CATRTGRDTEAFF; DNA: TGTGCCACCCGGACAGGGAGGGACACTGAAGCTTTCTTT
size: -; V: TRBV5-5; length: 14; J: TRBJ1-5; D: -; CDR3: CASSDGQHARPQHF; DNA: TGTGCCAGCAGCGACGGACAGCACGCTCGGCCCCAGCATTTT
size: -; V: TRBV19; length: 13; J: TRBJ1-1; D: -; CDR3: CASGQIVNTEAFF; DNA: TGTGCCAGTGGACAGATCGTGAACACTGAAGCTTTCTTT
size: -; V: TRBV18; length: 14; J: TRBJ2-7; D: TRBD1; CDR3: CASSPWTGAYEQYF; DNA: TGTGCCAGCTCACCGTGGACAGGAGCCTACGAGCAGTACTTC
size: once; V: TRBV9; length: 17; J: TRBJ2-3; D: TRBD2; CDR3: CASSVGPSGSSTDTQYF; DNA: TGTGCCAGCAGCGTAGGTCCTAGCGGGAGCAGCACAGATACGCAGTATTTT
size: -; V: TRBV6-4; length: 18; J: TRBJ1-6; D: TRBD1; CDR3: CASSAHTSGTGSYSPLHF; DNA: TGTGCCAGCAGTGCACATACGTCCGGGACAGGGAGTTATTCACCCCTCCACTTT
size: -; V: TRBV28; length: 13; J: TRBJ1-1; D: -; CDR3: CASSSGDRTEAFF; DNA: TGTGCCAGCAGTTCAGGGGATAGGACTGAAGCTTTCTTT
size: -; V: TRBV9; length: 13; J: TRBJ2-7; D: -; CDR3: CASSERGHDEQYF; DNA: TGTGCCAGCAGCGAAAGGGGTCACGACGAGCAGTACTTC
size: -; V: TRBV2; length: 15; J: TRBJ2-1; D: -; CDR3: CASSGGGGIGDEQFF; DNA: TGTGCCAGCAGTGGAGGTGGAGGCATTGGGGATGAGCAGTTCTTC